These T cell receptor beta chains were read from a single sample in a study of cytomegalovirus exposure and HLA in healthy donors. Only in-frame clones appear in the TCRdb table, and some are missing; sequencing was by immunoSEQ multiplex PCR. Of 170,000 or so clones in the sample, 77% were seen once. The sample comprised PBMCs. These receptors all come from a woman aged 60-70 years in good health and CMV-seropositive. Both conserved end residues are part of each CDR3. D genes are given only for firm matches. Size tells how often a clone was seen (once, few, many) or the class of an expanded clone, and some rows leave it out.

V,D,size,J,CDR3,DNA
TRBV19,TRBD2,NA,TRBJ2-1,CASSGSGSYNEQFF,TGTGCCAGTAGTGGGAGCGGGAGCTACAATGAGCAGTTCTTC
TRBV5-1,NA,NA,TRBJ2-2,CASRRAGYTGELFF,TGCGCCAGCAGACGCGCAGGGTACACCGGGGAGCTGTTTTTT
TRBV7-2,NA,NA,TRBJ2-2,CASSLVSGRTGELFF,TGTGCCAGCAGCTTAGTAAGCGGCCGAACCGGGGAGCTGTTTTTT
TRBV7-8,TRBD1,NA,TRBJ1-5,CASSLGQGAEQPQHF,TGTGCCAGCAGCTTAGGGCAGGGGGCCGAACAGCCCCAGCATTTT
TRBV10-3,TRBD2,NA,TRBJ2-7,CAISEKGLAGGEYF,TGTGCCATCAGTGAGAAGGGACTAGCGGGAGGGGAGTACTTC
TRBV11-2,NA,NA,TRBJ2-3,CASSFGAGPTDTQYF,TGTGCCAGCAGCTTCGGTGCGGGACCCACAGATACGCAGTATTTT
TRBV29-1,NA,NA,TRBJ2-1,CSVRGFSPSYNEQFF,TGCAGCGTCCGAGGGTTTTCCCCTTCCTACAATGAGCAGTTCTTC
TRBV10-3,NA,NA,TRBJ2-5,CAISEGGGRGETQYF,TGTGCCATCAGTGAGGGGGGAGGCCGGGGAGAGACCCAGTACTTC
TRBV18,NA,NA,TRBJ2-1,CASSPFDSGVNEQFF,TGTGCCAGCTCACCATTCGATTCCGGGGTCAATGAGCAGTTCTTC
TRBV4-1,TRBD1,NA,TRBJ2-2,CASSQDWDSYTGELFF,TGCGCCAGCAGCCAAGATTGGGACAGCTACACCGGGGAGCTGTTTTTT
TRBV5-4,TRBD1,NA,TRBJ1-6,CASSLGQGNSPLHF,TGTGCCAGCAGCTTGGGACAGGGGAATTCACCCCTCCACTTT
TRBV6-1,NA,NA,TRBJ2-7,CASRGSLGGNEQYF,TGTGCCAGCAGAGGGTCGCTGGGGGGAAACGAGCAGTACTTC
TRBV7-9,TRBD2,NA,TRBJ2-3,CASSLRTSGSWSTDTQYF,TGTGCCAGCAGCTTAAGGACTAGCGGGAGTTGGAGCACAGATACGCAGTATTTT
TRBV9,NA,NA,TRBJ2-7,CASSVAGSFNSYEQYF,TGTGCCAGCAGCGTAGCTGGTAGCTTCAACTCCTACGAGCAGTACTTC
TRBV5-8,TRBD1,NA,TRBJ1-5,CASSGDRAQHF,TGTGCCAGCAGCGGGGACAGGGCCCAGCATTTT
TRBV30,TRBD1,once,TRBJ2-2,CAWSVLAGGTGELFF,TGTGCCTGGAGTGTTTTGGCAGGGGGCACCGGGGAGCTGTTTTTT
TRBV28,NA,NA,TRBJ2-3,CASRQGIRNTQYF,TGTGCCAGCAGGCAGGGGATAAGAAATACGCAGTATTTT
TRBV27,TRBD1,NA,TRBJ2-1,CASSFRDSWINEQFF,TGTGCCAGCAGTTTCCGGGACAGTTGGATCAATGAGCAGTTCTTC
TRBV7-7,TRBD1,NA,TRBJ2-2,CASGKGTGGYGELFF,TGTGCCAGCGGGAAGGGGACAGGGGGCTACGGGGAGCTGTTTTTT
TRBV30,NA,NA,TRBJ2-6,CAWGVFRGAAGANVLTF,TGTGCCTGGGGGGTCTTCCGGGGGGCGGCAGGGGCCAACGTCCTGACTTTC
TRBV2,TRBD1,NA,TRBJ1-2,CASRTGTGVDGYTF,TGTGCCAGCAGGACCGGGACAGGGGTCGATGGCTACACCTTC
TRBV12-5,TRBD2,NA,TRBJ2-5,CASGLGTSVSYQETQYF,TGTGCTAGTGGTTTGGGGACTAGCGTTAGTTATCAGGAGACCCAGTACTTC
TRBV6-4,NA,NA,TRBJ2-3,CASNDGGSSDTQYF,TGTGCCAGCAACGACGGAGGTTCTAGCGATACGCAGTATTTT
TRBV6-5,TRBD1,NA,TRBJ1-2,CASSTGQKFGYTF,TGTGCCAGCAGTACGGGACAGAAGTTTGGCTACACCTTC
TRBV10-3,TRBD2,NA,TRBJ2-7,CAISEPTVAGDVNEQYF,TGTGCCATCAGTGAGCCGACCGTAGCGGGAGATGTAAACGAGCAGTACTTC
TRBV5-4,TRBD1,NA,TRBJ2-3,CASSSDRGLKDTQYF,TGTGCCAGCAGCTCGGACAGGGGGCTTAAAGATACGCAGTATTTT
TRBV6-4,NA,NA,TRBJ2-1,CASNRSGGRSYNEQFF,TGTGCCAGCAATAGATCCGGGGGGCGCTCCTACAATGAGCAGTTCTTC
TRBV7-2,TRBD1,NA,TRBJ1-2,CASSWTGYYGYTF,TGTGCCAGCAGCTGGACAGGTTACTATGGCTACACCTTC
TRBV19,NA,NA,TRBJ2-5,CASSHGSGEETQYF,TGTGCCAGTAGTCATGGATCGGGGGAGGAGACCCAGTACTTC
TRBV5-1,TRBD1,NA,TRBJ1-4,CARGTALIRGEEKLFF,TGCGCCAGGGGGACAGCTTTAATCCGAGGGGAGGAGAAACTGTTTTTT
TRBV7-9,TRBD2,NA,TRBJ2-2,CASSLTSGVNTGELFF,TGTGCCAGCAGCTTGACTAGCGGGGTGAACACCGGGGAGCTGTTTTTT
TRBV7-2,TRBD1,NA,TRBJ2-3,CASSFQGGPTDTQYF,TGTGCCAGCAGCTTTCAAGGGGGCCCAACAGATACGCAGTATTTT
TRBV2,NA,NA,TRBJ2-1,CATIRGLNNEQFF,TGTGCCACCATCCGCGGGCTGAACAATGAGCAGTTCTTC
TRBV7-9,TRBD1,few,TRBJ1-4,CASSSSRTGRGEKLFF,TGTGCCAGCAGCTCATCACGGACAGGGAGAGGAGAAAAACTGTTTTTT